The clone carrying this TCR beta chain was seen only a few times. No antigen is known for it. The sample belongs to a study of CD8 T cells in ankylosing spondylitis. The study, taken as a whole, reports: CD8+ cells made up the disease-linked clones, which were relatively rare in peripheral blood. Some of the motif variants had earlier been found in reactive arthritis patients' fluid and blood. Characteristic, it appeared, of ankylosing spondylitis blood was a TCR beta motif of about eight highly homologous variants.

V lost 9 bases and J lost 2, with 4 bases in between. The CDR3 is made up of 10 amino acids. The germline V gene encodes CDR1 MNHEY and CDR2 SVGAGI. TCRdb passed the 5' RACE reads through MiXCR, listing each CDR3 protein once. Of hundreds of thousands of distinct CDR3 sequences listed, around 11% are singletons. Sequenced sample: blood, either unsorted or a sorted T cell fraction (not recorded which). The chain carries TRBV6-5 and TRBJ1-1, with D unresolved. The source is a male donor with ankylosing spondylitis. The CDR3 DNA reads TGTGCCAGAAGTAACACTGAAGCTTTCTTT. Its protein product is CARSNTEAFF.